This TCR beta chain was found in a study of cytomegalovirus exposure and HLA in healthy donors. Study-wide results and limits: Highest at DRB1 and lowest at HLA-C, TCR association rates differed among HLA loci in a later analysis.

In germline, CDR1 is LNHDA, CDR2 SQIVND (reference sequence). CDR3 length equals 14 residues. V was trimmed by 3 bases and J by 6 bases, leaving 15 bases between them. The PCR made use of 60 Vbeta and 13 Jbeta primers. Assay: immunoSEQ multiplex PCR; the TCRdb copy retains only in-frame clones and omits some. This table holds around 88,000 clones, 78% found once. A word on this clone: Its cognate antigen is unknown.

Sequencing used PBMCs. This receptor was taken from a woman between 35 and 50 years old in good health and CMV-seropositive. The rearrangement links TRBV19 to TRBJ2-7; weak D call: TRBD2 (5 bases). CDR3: CASSIGRGPTEQYF. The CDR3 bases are TGTGCCAGTAGTATTGGCAGAGGGCCAACCGAGCAGTACTTC.